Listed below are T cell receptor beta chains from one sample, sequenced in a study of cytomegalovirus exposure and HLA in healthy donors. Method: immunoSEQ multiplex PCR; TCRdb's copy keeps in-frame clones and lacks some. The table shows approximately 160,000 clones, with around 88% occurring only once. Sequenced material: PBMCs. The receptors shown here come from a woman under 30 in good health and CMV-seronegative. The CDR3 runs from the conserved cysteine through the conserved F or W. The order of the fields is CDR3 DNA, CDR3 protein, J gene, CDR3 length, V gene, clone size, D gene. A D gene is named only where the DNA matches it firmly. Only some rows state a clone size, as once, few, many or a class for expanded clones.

TGCGCCAGCAGCCCCCGGGAGGACACTGAAGCTTTCTTT	CASSPREDTEAFF	TRBJ1-1	13	TRBV4-1	once	.
TGCAGCGTCCGGGGGAATGAGCAGTTCTTC	CSVRGNEQFF	TRBJ2-1	10	TRBV29-1	.	.
TGTGCCATCAGTGAGTTTACAGGGCCCCGCACTGAAGCTTTCTTT	CAISEFTGPRTEAFF	TRBJ1-1	15	TRBV10-3	.	.
TGTGCTAGTGGTTTGTTTCCCTACAGGGCCTACGAGCAGTACTTC	CASGLFPYRAYEQYF	TRBJ2-7	15	TRBV12-5	once	.
TGTGCCAGCAGCTTAACCGGGATATACCTTTTT	CASSLTGIYLF	TRBJ1-5	11	TRBV7-9	few	.
TGTGCCAGCAGCTTGTTGGCAGCTAGATCCTACGAGCAGTACTTC	CASSLLAARSYEQYF	TRBJ2-7	15	TRBV5-8	.	.
TGTGCCAGTAGTCAGGGGCACACCGGGGAGCTGTTTTTT	CASSQGHTGELFF	TRBJ2-2	13	TRBV19	.	.
TGTGCCAGCGCCCGGGACGGGACAACGCCCCAAGAGACCCAGTACTTC	CASARDGTTPQETQYF	TRBJ2-5	16	TRBV2	.	.
TGTGCCAGCAGCCCACAACAGGGGGCACATGGCTACACCTTC	CASSPQQGAHGYTF	TRBJ1-2	14	TRBV7-2	.	TRBD1
TGCGCCAGCAGCCTAAATTCGGGGGTCATATATTTT	CASSLNSGVIYF	TRBJ1-3	12	TRBV4-1	.	.
TGTGCCTGGAGGACTCAGGGACAGGAGCCCCAGCATTTT	CAWRTQGQEPQHF	TRBJ1-5	13	TRBV30	.	TRBD1
TGTGCCAGCAGCCCAAATACTAACCAGGGGAATCAGCCCCAGCATTTT	CASSPNTNQGNQPQHF	TRBJ1-5	16	TRBV4-2	.	.
TGCGCCAGCAGCCCGAATGGGGGACTAGCGGGGGCGGGGAATGAGCAGTTCTTC	CASSPNGGLAGAGNEQFF	TRBJ2-1	18	TRBV5-1	.	TRBD2
TGCAGTGCTAGCCGAGGGCAGCCAGCTTTCTTT	CSASRGQPAFF	TRBJ1-1	11	TRBV20-1	.	.
TGTGCCAGCTGCGACAGGGGACGGCGGGGTGAAGCTTTCTTT	CASCDRGRRGEAFF	TRBJ1-1	14	TRBV2	.	TRBD1
TGTGCCAGCAGCCACGAGATCAGCCAGGGATACGAGCAGTACTTC	CASSHEISQGYEQYF	TRBJ2-7	15	TRBV7-2	.	.
TGTGCCAGTAGTCCCGGACATACCTACGAGCAGTACTTC	CASSPGHTYEQYF	TRBJ2-7	13	TRBV19	.	.
TGTGCCAGCAGCGTACAGGGGACAGGGGGGATCGGGGAGCTGTTTTTT	CASSVQGTGGIGELFF	TRBJ2-2	16	TRBV9	.	TRBD1
TGCAGCGTTGAATCCCCTAGACAGTTTAACTATGGCTACACCTTC	CSVESPRQFNYGYTF	TRBJ1-2	15	TRBV29-1	.	.
TGCGCCAGCAGCCTGGTGGGACAGCTTAATGAAAAACTGTTTTTT	CASSLVGQLNEKLFF	TRBJ1-4	15	TRBV5-1	.	TRBD1
TGTGCCAGCAGCTTAGATGGACAGAGAGTCTACGAGCAGTACTTC	CASSLDGQRVYEQYF	TRBJ2-7	15	TRBV7-9	.	.
TGCGCCAGCAGCCCCCGAATGACAGAGAATTCACCCCTCCACTTT	CASSPRMTENSPLHF	TRBJ1-6	15	TRBV5-1	.	.
TGTGCCAGCAGCTTAGGGGGCAACTATGGCTACACCTTC	CASSLGGNYGYTF	TRBJ1-2	13	TRBV7-9	.	.
TGTGCCAGCAGACAGGGGACCGGGGAGCTGTTTTTT	CASRQGTGELFF	TRBJ2-2	12	TRBV6-1	.	TRBD1
TGCGCCAGCAGCCTTTTTCAGGGCTACGAGCAGTACTTC	CASSLFQGYEQYF	TRBJ2-7	13	TRBV4-3	many	.
TGTGCCAGCAGCGGAGACAGGGCTCAACAGCCCCAGCATTTT	CASSGDRAQQPQHF	TRBJ1-5	14	TRBV7-8	once	TRBD1
TGTGCCAGCAGCTTAGTTAGCGGACAGGGTGGGGAGCAGTACTTC	CASSLVSGQGGEQYF	TRBJ2-7	15	TRBV7-2	.	TRBD1
TGTGCCAGGACTAGCGGTCGCTCCTACAATGAGCAGTTCTTC	CARTSGRSYNEQFF	TRBJ2-1	14	TRBV11-3	.	TRBD2
TGTGCCAGCGGTGTCGGGAGCTCCTACGAGCAGTACTTC	CASGVGSSYEQYF	TRBJ2-7	13	TRBV7-9	.	.
TGCGCCAGCAGCCCGACTAGGCGGCGGGCAGATACGCAGTATTTT	CASSPTRRRADTQYF	TRBJ2-3	15	TRBV4-1	once	.
TGCAGCGTTGAAGATGGCCTACTAGAAACCACTCCGACAGATACGCAGTATTTT	CSVEDGLLETTPTDTQYF	TRBJ2-3	18	TRBV29-1	.	.
TGTGCCAGCAGACCGCGAGTGGCCTACGAGCAGTACTTC	CASRPRVAYEQYF	TRBJ2-7	13	TRBV6-6	.	.
TGCAGCCCGGACACAGGGTCCCACTACGAGCAGTACTTC	CSPDTGSHYEQYF	TRBJ2-7	13	TRBV29-1	.	.
TGCGCCAGCAGCTCCCGGGAGGGCCTCTATGGCTACACCTTC	CASSSREGLYGYTF	TRBJ1-2	14	TRBV5-1	.	.
TGCGCCAGCAGCTTGTTCGGGGGCAATCAGCCCCAGCATTTT	CASSLFGGNQPQHF	TRBJ1-5	14	TRBV5-1	.	.
TGTGCCAGCAGCTTGGTAGCTTCCGAGACCCAGTACTTC	CASSLVASETQYF	TRBJ2-5	13	TRBV5-8	.	.
TGTGCCAGCAGTGAGAGGTCTGGGGCCAACGTCCTGACTTTC	CASSERSGANVLTF	TRBJ2-6	14	TRBV28	.	.
TGTGCCAGCAGCTCCGGGGGGGGCCAAGAGACCCAGTACTTC	CASSSGGGQETQYF	TRBJ2-5	14	TRBV7-6	.	TRBD2
TGCGCCAGCAGCTTGGTTCAGGGCGGAAACATTCAGTACTTC	CASSLVQGGNIQYF	TRBJ2-4	14	TRBV5-1	.	.
TGCGCCAGCAGCCCACAAGGGAGGGGGGACACTGAAGCTTTCTTT	CASSPQGRGDTEAFF	TRBJ1-1	15	TRBV4-3	.	.
TGTGCCAGTAGTTTGACAGGTGGGGCCTACGAGCAGTACTTC	CASSLTGGAYEQYF	TRBJ2-7	14	TRBV19	few	.
TGTGCCAGCAGTGCAAACAGGGGAAGCAATCAGCCCCAGCATTTT	CASSANRGSNQPQHF	TRBJ1-5	15	TRBV6-1	.	TRBD1
TGCGCCAGCAGCTTATGGGGGCGCCGAGAGACCCAGTACTTC	CASSLWGRRETQYF	TRBJ2-5	14	TRBV5-1	.	.
TGCGCCAGCAGCTTGCTTGGGGGCGCAGACACCGGGGAGCTGTTTTTT	CASSLLGGADTGELFF	TRBJ2-2	16	TRBV5-1	.	.
TGTGCCAGTAGTTCCGGGACAGGAAAGCGCTACGAGCAGTACTTC	CASSSGTGKRYEQYF	TRBJ2-7	15	TRBV19	once	TRBD1
TGCGCCAGCCTCGATCCCGGACAGGCTCAGGAGGGCGAGCAGTACTTC	CASLDPGQAQEGEQYF	TRBJ2-7	16	TRBV10-2	.	.
TGTGCCAGCAGGTCGCCAGCGGCCAACTATGGCTACACCTTC	CASRSPAANYGYTF	TRBJ1-2	14	TRBV5-6	once	.